These T cell receptor beta chains were read from a single sample in a study of blood T cell repertoires in COVID-19. TCRdb's table, derived via immunoSEQ multiplex PCR, lists solely in-frame clones and lacks some. The table records roughly 140,000 clones, 70% to 90% of them present only once. Input material: peripheral blood. The receptors shown here come from a human donor in a cohort sampled during active COVID-19. Both conserved end residues are part of each CDR3. A D gene is named only where the DNA matches it firmly. Rows may omit the clone size; those that give it use once, few, many or a size class.

>NA|TRBJ2-2|NA|TRBV7-6
TGTGCCAGCAGCTTAGCAGGGGCAAACACCGGGGAGCTGTTTTTT
CASSLAGANTGELFF
>NA|TRBJ2-2|few|TRBV3-1/TRBV3-2
TGTGCCAGCAGCCGCCTATCGGGCACCGGGGAGCTGTTTTTT
CASSRLSGTGELFF
>NA|TRBJ2-4|NA|TRBV19
TGTGCCAGTAGTATAGCAACCAAAAACATTCAGTACTTC
CASSIATKNIQYF
>NA|TRBJ1-2|NA|TRBV6-6
TGTGCCAGCAGTTACCCAGAGTCAGGGATTGGTGGCTACACCTTC
CASSYPESGIGGYTF
>NA|TRBJ1-3|many|TRBV6-2/TRBV6-3
TGTGCCAGCAGTTACTCGAGCTTCTCTGGAAACACCATATATTTT
CASSYSSFSGNTIYF
>NA|TRBJ1-2|NA|TRBV30
TGTGCCTGGAGTGTACGGCAGGGCAGAAGCTATGGCTACACCTTC
CAWSVRQGRSYGYTF
>NA|TRBJ2-7|NA|TRBV7-2
TGTGCCAGCCCTAGAGCCCCCGGACAGAAAGGGGGATCCTACGAGCAGTACTTC
CASPRAPGQKGGSYEQYF
>TRBD2|TRBJ2-2|NA|TRBV19
TGTGCCAGTAGTATGGCTACACTAAGCGGGGGGACGAACACCGGGGAGCTGTTTTTT
CASSMATLSGGTNTGELFF
>NA|TRBJ1-2|NA|TRBV4-2
TGTGCCAGCAGCGCCGGAGTATTGTATGGCTACACCTTC
CASSAGVLYGYTF
>TRBD1|TRBJ1-2|few|TRBV18
TGTGCCAGCTCACCAGTTCTGGACAGGGAAGACTATGGCTACACCTTC
CASSPVLDREDYGYTF
>NA|TRBJ1-2|NA|TRBV3-1/TRBV3-2
TGTGCCAGCAGCCGTTCAGGGCCTGAGGGCTACACCTTC
CASSRSGPEGYTF
>TRBD2|TRBJ2-5|NA|TRBV11-3
TGTGCCAGCAGCCGTAGCGGGGGTAGGGAGACCCAGTACTTC
CASSRSGGRETQYF
>TRBD2|TRBJ2-3|NA|TRBV7-8
TGTGCCAGCAGCTTCGGACTAGCGGGGGCAATAGATACGCAGTATTTT
CASSFGLAGAIDTQYF
>NA|TRBJ1-2|NA|TRBV6-5
TGTGCCAGCAGTAAGAACAGCTATGGCTACACCTTC
CASSKNSYGYTF
>TRBD2|TRBJ2-7|NA|TRBV7-6
TGTGCCAGCAGCTTAGCAGCTAGCGGCTCCTACGAGCAGTACTTC
CASSLAASGSYEQYF
>TRBD1|TRBJ1-6|NA|TRBV30
TGTGCCTTGGCAGGACAGGGGAAATCACCCCTCCACTTT
CALAGQGKSPLHF
>TRBD1|TRBJ2-7|NA|TRBV11-2
TGTGCCAGCAGCTTAGGACAGGGGTTCGAGCAGTACTTC
CASSLGQGFEQYF
>NA|TRBJ1-1|NA|TRBV12-3/TRBV12-4
TGTGCCAGCAGTTACAGTCTGAACACTGAAGCTTTCTTT
CASSYSLNTEAFF
>NA|TRBJ1-1|NA|TRBV9
TGTGCCAGCAGCCCGGACAGCAACACTGAAGCTTTCTTT
CASSPDSNTEAFF
>NA|TRBJ1-5|NA|TRBV11-2
TGTGCCAGCCGCAAAAGCTTAGATCAGCCCCAGCATTTT
CASRKSLDQPQHF
>TRBD2|TRBJ2-5|NA|TRBV10-3
TGTGCCATCAGTGAGTCGCCTGGAGGGAGGGCCCAGTACTTC
CAISESPGGRAQYF
>TRBD1|TRBJ2-3|NA|TRBV18
TGTGCCAGCTCACCACCCCCGGGACAGGGGGTGGCAGATACGCAGTATTTT
CASSPPPGQGVADTQYF
>TRBD2|TRBJ2-7|NA|TRBV5-4
TGTGCCAGCAGCGCGGGACTAGCGGGGGGGCAGGACGAGCAGTACTTC
CASSAGLAGGQDEQYF
>TRBD1|TRBJ1-4|NA|TRBV7-3
TGTGCCAGCAGCACAACAGGGGTGAGTAATGAAAAACTGTTTTTT
CASSTTGVSNEKLFF
>NA|TRBJ2-3|NA|TRBV9
TGTGCCAGCAGCGTAGCTGGGAAGGGGTTACTGACAGATACGCAGTATTTT
CASSVAGKGLLTDTQYF
>TRBD1|TRBJ1-4|NA|TRBV25-1
TGTGCCAGCAGTGACCCTCGACAGGGGGGAGGTGAAAAACTGTTTTTT
CASSDPRQGGGEKLFF
>NA|TRBJ2-7|NA|TRBV5-8
TGTGCCAGCAGCTTGTGGAAGACAGGAGACTACGAGCAGTACTTC
CASSLWKTGDYEQYF
>NA|TRBJ1-2|NA|TRBV4-1
TGCGCCAGCAGCCAAGTCCCAGATTCACACTATGGCTACACCTTC
CASSQVPDSHYGYTF
>NA|TRBJ2-7|few|TRBV2
TGTGCCAGCAGCCCCTCGAGGACAGCTGAGCAGTACTTC
CASSPSRTAEQYF
>NA|TRBJ2-7|NA|TRBV7-9
TGTGCCAGCAGCTTCGGCGGATCCTACGAGCAGTACTTC
CASSFGGSYEQYF
>TRBD1|TRBJ1-1|NA|TRBV30
TGTGCCTTGGGACAGGGGCTAAACACTGAAGCTTTCTTT
CALGQGLNTEAFF
>NA|TRBJ1-5|NA|TRBV6-5
TGTGCCAGCAGCCCGGGACATATAAGCAATCAGCCCCAGCATTTT
CASSPGHISNQPQHF
>NA|TRBJ2-4|NA|TRBV2
TGTGCCAGCAGGGACAGAGGAAACATTCAGTACTTC
CASRDRGNIQYF
>NA|TRBJ2-7|NA|TRBV5-4
TGTGCCAGCAGCTTGGTTGGGGAGGTCTACGAGCAGTACTTC
CASSLVGEVYEQYF
>TRBD1|TRBJ2-7|NA|TRBV10-3
TGTGCCATCAAAGGGACAGGGGGACTCGAGCAGTACTTC
CAIKGTGGLEQYF
>NA|TRBJ1-2|NA|TRBV7-8
TGTGCCAGCAGCTCCCGTACAGGGAGCTATGGCTACACCTTC
CASSSRTGSYGYTF
>TRBD1|TRBJ1-1|NA|TRBV11-2
TGTGCCAGCAGCGTCGACAGGGGGCAAGCTTTCTTT
CASSVDRGQAFF
>NA|TRBJ2-7|NA|TRBV7-9
TGTGCCAGCAGCAGCCGGACAGCCTACGAGCAGTACTTC
CASSSRTAYEQYF
>NA|TRBJ1-1|NA|TRBV6-5
TGTGCCAGCAGTTATGTTAGCGAGACGAGGGACACTGAAGCTTTCTTT
CASSYVSETRDTEAFF
>NA|TRBJ2-1|NA|TRBV7-3
TGTGCCAGCAGCAACAGGGGGGGCTACAATGAGCAGTTCTTC
CASSNRGGYNEQFF
>NA|TRBJ1-2|NA|TRBV7-9
TGTGCCAGCAGCTTAGCAGCGGGCCAGAGCTATGGCTACACCTTC
CASSLAAGQSYGYTF
>NA|TRBJ1-1|NA|TRBV19
TGTGCCAGTAGTATAGATTTCGGGCGGGTCACTGAAGCTTTCTTT
CASSIDFGRVTEAFF
>NA|TRBJ1-1|NA|TRBV3-1/TRBV3-2
TGTGCCAGCAGCCGTGACAGGTGGAACACTGAAGCTTTCTTT
CASSRDRWNTEAFF
>TRBD1|TRBJ1-1|NA|TRBV18
TGTGCCAGCTCACCCGGGACAGGGATGGACACTGAAGCTTTCTTT
CASSPGTGMDTEAFF
>NA|TRBJ2-3|NA|TRBV12-3/TRBV12-4
TGTGCCAGCAGAGATACAGGGTCAGATACGCAGTATTTT
CASRDTGSDTQYF
>NA|TRBJ1-3|once|TRBV7-3
TGTGCCAGCAGCTTAAATGGGCCAGGAAACACCATATATTTT
CASSLNGPGNTIYF
>NA|TRBJ1-1|NA|TRBV5-4
TGTGCCAGCAGCTTGGCAGGGAACACTGAAGCTTTCTTT
CASSLAGNTEAFF
>TRBD1|TRBJ2-7|NA|TRBV5-1
TGCGCCAGCAGCTTAGCGGAACAGGGGGCCTACGAGCAGTACTTC
CASSLAEQGAYEQYF
>TRBD1|TRBJ1-2|NA|TRBV18
TGTGCCAGCTCACCGCGGACAGGGCGAGACTACACCTTC
CASSPRTGRDYTF
>NA|TRBJ1-4|NA|TRBV2
TGTGCCAGCAGTGAACAATGGGGTAGGGGTAATGAAAAACTGTTTTTT
CASSEQWGRGNEKLFF
>NA|TRBJ1-1|few|TRBV4-1
TGCGCCAGCAGCCAAGTTTCCAGGGCCATGAACACTGAAGCTTTCTTT
CASSQVSRAMNTEAFF
>NA|TRBJ2-5|NA|TRBV7-2
TGTGCCAGCAGCCGCAGGGGCGTGAGGGAGACCCAGTACTTC
CASSRRGVRETQYF
>NA|TRBJ2-7|NA|TRBV6-5
TGTGCCAGCACGGGGGGCCGTTACTCCTACGAGCAGTACTTC
CASTGGRYSYEQYF